Listed below are T cell receptor beta chains from one sample, sequenced in a study of blood T cell repertoires in COVID-19. Libraries were prepared by immunoSEQ multiplex PCR; TCRdb keeps only in-frame clonotypes and omits some of them. Of 200,000 to 250,000 clones listed, 70% to 90% are singletons. Sequenced input: PBMCs or T cells enriched from blood (not recorded which). Receptor source: a man between 25 and 39 years old who had recovered from COVID-19. CDR3s include the opening cysteine and the closing phenylalanine or tryptophan. Fields, in order: V gene, J gene, D gene, clone size, CDR3 protein, CDR3 DNA. A D gene is named only where the DNA matches it firmly. A row's size may be missing; if present it is once, few, many or a size class.

TRBV6-4	TRBJ1-5	.	.	CASADYGPQHF	TGTGCCAGCGCCGATTACGGTCCCCAGCATTTT
TRBV7-9	TRBJ2-2	.	.	CVWERNTGELFF	TGTGTGTGGGAGCGGAACACCGGGGAGCTGTTTTTT
TRBV27	TRBJ1-1	.	.	CASSFFGRRGSEAFF	TGTGCCAGCAGTTTTTTCGGGCGCCGGGGATCTGAAGCTTTCTTT
TRBV19	TRBJ2-2	TRBD2	.	CASSIEAGGRNTGELFF	TGTGCCAGTAGTATAGAAGCGGGAGGGAGAAACACCGGGGAGCTGTTTTTT
TRBV19	TRBJ1-2	TRBD1	.	CASTPGQTYVSYTF	TGTGCCAGTACCCCGGGACAGACCTATGTAAGCTACACCTTC
TRBV19	TRBJ2-7	TRBD2	.	CATPPAGLAFSKSYEQYF	TGTGCCACCCCGCCCGCGGGACTAGCTTTTTCTAAGAGCTACGAGCAGTACTTC
TRBV19	TRBJ1-5	.	once	CASSTDSANQPQHF	TGTGCCAGTAGTACGGACAGCGCCAATCAGCCCCAGCATTTT
TRBV5-6	TRBJ1-5	TRBD1	.	CASSHRGRDQPQHF	TGTGCCAGCAGCCACAGGGGGCGGGATCAGCCCCAGCATTTT
TRBV27	TRBJ1-5	TRBD1	.	CASSLEQGINQPQHF	TGTGCCAGCAGTTTGGAACAGGGGATAAATCAGCCCCAGCATTTT
TRBV4-2	TRBJ2-7	.	.	CASSQEVGTTEQYF	TGTGCCAGCAGCCAAGAAGTAGGCACGACTGAGCAGTACTTC
TRBV28	TRBJ2-7	.	.	CASSLGGSYEQYF	TGTGCCAGCAGTTTGGGGGGTTCCTACGAGCAGTACTTC
TRBV28	TRBJ2-1	TRBD2	.	CATLAGGLGNEQFF	TGTGCCACTCTAGCGGGAGGGCTAGGCAATGAGCAGTTCTTC
TRBV5-1	TRBJ2-3	TRBD2	.	CASSAASGGRTDTQYF	TGCGCCAGCAGCGCGGCTAGCGGGGGACGCACAGATACGCAGTATTTT
TRBV20-1	TRBJ2-7	.	.	CSASPRKGYYEQYF	TGCAGTGCTAGTCCGCGGAAGGGGTACTACGAGCAGTACTTC
TRBV4-1	TRBJ1-1	TRBD1	.	CASSRQGHMNTEAFF	TGCGCCAGCAGCAGACAGGGGCACATGAACACTGAAGCTTTCTTT
TRBV6-5	TRBJ1-5	.	.	CASRLRGGNQPQHF	TGTGCCAGCAGACTACGGGGGGGCAATCAGCCCCAGCATTTT
TRBV6-5	TRBJ2-3	.	once	CAAQRESYTDTQYF	TGTGCCGCACAAAGGGAGAGTTACACAGATACGCAGTATTTT
TRBV27	TRBJ2-1	.	.	CASSARSDIRVVNEQFF	TGTGCCAGCAGTGCCCGAAGTGACATCAGGGTGGTCAATGAGCAGTTCTTC
TRBV9	TRBJ2-3	.	.	CASSVVGGTGTDTQYF	TGTGCCAGCAGCGTAGTTGGCGGGACTGGCACAGATACGCAGTATTTT
TRBV4-1	TRBJ2-1	TRBD2	.	CASSGIAGYEQFF	TGCGCCAGCAGCGGAATAGCGGGATACGAGCAGTTCTTC
TRBV4-2	TRBJ2-7	TRBD2	.	CASSQHAGGATYEQYF	TGTGCCAGCAGCCAGCATGCGGGGGGCGCTACCTACGAGCAGTACTTC
TRBV10-3	TRBJ1-4	TRBD1	.	CAIRHGTADEKLFF	TGTGCCATCAGACACGGGACAGCGGATGAAAAACTGTTTTTT
TRBV11-2	TRBJ2-3	.	.	CASSSPFTDTQYF	TGTGCCAGCAGCTCCCCGTTCACAGATACGCAGTATTTT
TRBV19	TRBJ1-2	TRBD1	.	CGTGQGDYGYTF	TGTGGGACCGGGCAGGGGGACTATGGCTACACCTTC
TRBV5-1	TRBJ2-5	TRBD1	.	CASSFGTGFGETQYF	TGCGCCAGCAGCTTTGGGACAGGGTTCGGGGAGACCCAGTACTTC
TRBV28	TRBJ2-3	TRBD1	.	CASTDTDRASTDTQYF	TGTGCCAGCACTGATACTGACAGGGCTAGCACAGATACGCAGTATTTT
TRBV19	TRBJ1-3	.	.	CASSGRGVSGNTIYF	TGTGCCAGTAGCGGCCGGGGAGTCTCTGGAAACACCATATATTTT
TRBV10-3	TRBJ2-3	.	.	CASGQSSTDTQYF	TGTGCCAGCGGACAGTCTAGCACAGATACGCAGTATTTT
TRBV5-1	TRBJ1-2	TRBD1	once	CASSSDRGIRGYTF	TGCGCCAGCAGCTCGGACAGGGGGATAAGAGGCTACACCTTC
TRBV27	TRBJ2-7	TRBD2	.	CASRSSGAYKLTYEQYF	TGTGCCAGCAGATCCAGCGGGGCCTATAAACTCACCTACGAGCAGTACTTC
TRBV6-6	TRBJ1-3	TRBD1	few	CASRGQPGNTIYF	TGTGCCAGCAGGGGACAGCCTGGAAACACCATATATTTT